This T cell receptor (beta chain) was recovered during a study of blood T cell repertoires in COVID-19. Study processing details: Reference gene primers were amplified, and this amplification served to estimate nucleated cell counts. This table comes from immunoSEQ multiplex PCR, and its TCRdb copy is limited to in-frame clones, with some not included. V and J calls and clone size come straight from that table; D and trimming were deduced from the DNA. The sample contains 200,000 to 250,000 clones, approximately 85% of which appear only once. Germline V gene lookup returns CDR1 MDHEN and CDR2 SYDVKM. V lost 3 bases, J lost 5 bases, and 14 bases lay in between. The CDR3 is made up of 16 amino acids.

This clonotype originated in a woman of 80 years or more with COVID-19, enrolled during active disease. The sample taken for sequencing was peripheral blood. The V and J genes are TRBV28 and TRBJ2-6, with a possible D match to TRBD1 (5 bases). The CDR3: CASSFWGSSRANVLTF. CDR3 DNA: TGTGCCAGCAGTTTCTGGGGCTCTTCTAGGGCCAACGTCCTGACTTTC.